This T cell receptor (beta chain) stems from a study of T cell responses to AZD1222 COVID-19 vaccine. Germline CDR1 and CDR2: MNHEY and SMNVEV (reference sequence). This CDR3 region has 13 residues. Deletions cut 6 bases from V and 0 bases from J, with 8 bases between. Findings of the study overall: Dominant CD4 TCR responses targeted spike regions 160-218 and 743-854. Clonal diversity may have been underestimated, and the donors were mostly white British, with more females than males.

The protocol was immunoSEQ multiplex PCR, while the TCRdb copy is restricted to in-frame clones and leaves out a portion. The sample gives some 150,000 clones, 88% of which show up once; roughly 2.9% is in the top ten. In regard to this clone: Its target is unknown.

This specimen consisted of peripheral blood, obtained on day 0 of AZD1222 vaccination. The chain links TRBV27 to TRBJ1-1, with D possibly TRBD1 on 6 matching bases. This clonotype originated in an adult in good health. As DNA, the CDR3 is TGTGCCAGCAGCGGACAGCTGAACACTGAAGCTTTCTTT. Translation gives CASSGQLNTEAFF.